This T cell receptor (beta chain) was identified during a study of blood T cells in healthy people across ages (dated by TCRdb to between 2014 and 2017). For the wider study: In model experiments, template switching captured about one uniquely barcoded TCR beta cDNA molecule for every two T cells. The study measured age-related changes in TCR beta repertoire diversity using deep sequencing normalized with unique cDNA molecular identifiers. Donors were grouped into four age groups: young (average roughly 15 years), middle-aged (roughly 37), aged (approximately 67) and long-lived (around 80). For two donors (one aged 18 to 30 and one aged 80 or older), the study analyzed two additional independent replicas of 1 million unique cDNA reads from the same blood draw.

The method was 5' RACE. The sequencer listed for this sample is Illumina HiSeq 2500. A second PCR of about 6 to 11 cycles was performed with a sample-barcoded 5' primer and a J-beta primer mix. A unique molecular identifier was introduced onto each TCR beta cDNA molecule by a template-switch 5' adaptor carrying 12 random nucleotides. Each sample yielded at least 3 million CDR3-containing paired-end reads. First-strand cDNA was synthesized from all RNA with the Mint cDNA synthesis kit, primed by a TRBC-specific oligonucleotide. Following uracil-DNA glycosylase treatment, all cDNA underwent a first 18-cycle PCR with the universal primers M1SS and BC2_uni_R. As for how the authors treated the data: Each sample was normalized by randomly selecting 1 million high-quality reads, each carrying a distinct molecular identifier. Instead of being binned into consensus sequences, reads that shared molecular identifiers were thrown out. CDR3 identification, clonotype clustering and error correction used MiTCR with a Q25 quality threshold and the strictest error-elimination algorithm. A nonparametric unseen species model with Euler transformation was used to estimate lower-bound total TCR beta diversity. TCRdb reworked the public reads: Q25 trimming with fastp, MiXCR clone assembly, productive beta chains retained. When rows share a CDR3 protein, they turn into one entry using the most common DNA and genes. In this record, the V and J calls reflect TCRdb's handling and not the investigators' own analysis. In this sample the table shows under 700,000 distinct CDR3 sequences, nearly 25% of which occur a single time. The ten largest clones take up roughly 9% of the sample.

The investigation overall reported the following: Because donor CMV infection status was unknown, age-related changes in expanded clonotypes were potentially confounded. A strong correlation was found between observed TCR beta diversity and the percentage of naive T cells measured by flow cytometry. The long-lived group showed more naive CD4+ T cells, fewer expanded clones and increased TCR diversity than the aged group, suggesting age selection. As age increased, observed TCR beta diversity per million T cells dropped in a roughly linear way, and a significant reduction was already evident by age around 41. Since profiling was done on bulk unsorted PBMCs, naive and antigen-experienced compartments could not be conclusively compared. Estimates of total diversity based on one million sequenced T cells were considered lower bounds and underestimates.

The roughly 38 donors, aged 6 to 90 years, were systemically healthy Caucasian individuals from Russia. Each donor gave 8 to 10 milliliters of peripheral blood, drawn into EDTA-treated Vacutainer tubes. Ficoll-Paque density-gradient centrifugation was used to isolate PBMCs, with at least 7 million per sample. Trizol reagent was used to extract total RNA from PBMCs, with at least 6 micrograms per sample. For every donor, flow cytometry on a PBMC aliquot measured the percentage of naive CD45RAhigh/CD27high T cells. In its sample, this clonotype was seen a few times. Its antigen remains undetermined. Per-base quality was not reported, and no clone a single base away is much larger than it. From the cysteine through the phenylalanine, the CDR3 covers 15 amino acids. Here the CDR3 DNA is all that survives: 45 bases in frame from base 1. The germline V gene sets CDR1 to SGHAT and CDR2 to FQNNGV. The V end gives up 5 bases and the J end 8 bases, leaving 12 bases in the junction not matched to a gene.

The data were also submitted as part of a second study, on T cells of mothers and their children. Per the second study: Nine systemically healthy Caucasian individuals, comprising three mothers and their six children, were included as donors. cDNA synthesis used all of the extracted RNA, with approximately 1.4 ug of RNA in each 15 ul reaction. In the second PCR, the M1S primer introduced both the sample barcodes and 2-4 random nucleotides. Over 10 million TCR beta CDR3 reads came from each mother, compared with approximately 2.8 million reads from each child. Thymic selection similarly shapes TCR recombination output in related and unrelated pairs, with minor effect from inherited differences. Related mother-child pairs always showed normalized repertoire overlap that was slightly higher than in unrelated mother-child pairs, though the difference was never significant. Persistent microchimeric T cell clones were not detected, at a sensitivity of 95 to 100 clones per million clonotypes. To look for features that set related mother-child pairs apart from unrelated individuals, the researchers ran deep NGS to compare the TCR beta repertoires of mothers and children. On average, the children were roughly 10 +/- 4 years old, while the mothers were about 38 +/- 4 years old. After adapter ligation was performed with NEBNext reagents, the libraries were sequenced on an Illumina HiSeq 2000 with 100+100 nt paired-end reads. To prevent cross-contamination, the mother and child libraries were prepared a month apart and were sequenced in separate runs. For each donor, somewhere between roughly 450,000 and 2,100,000 distinct TCR beta clonotypes were identified. Naive TCR beta clonotypes were estimated from low-frequency clonotypes matched to each donor's FACS-determined naive share, without sorting.

This sequence uses TRBV11-2 and TRBJ2-1, and TRBD1 aligns with 7 junction nucleotides. Sequenced: blood. The sequence came from a boy between 10 and 17 years old in good health. The CDR3 has the sequence CASSKQGPLRDEQFF. The DNA is TGTGCCAGCAGCAAACAGGGGCCTCTAAGGGATGAGCAGTTCTTC.